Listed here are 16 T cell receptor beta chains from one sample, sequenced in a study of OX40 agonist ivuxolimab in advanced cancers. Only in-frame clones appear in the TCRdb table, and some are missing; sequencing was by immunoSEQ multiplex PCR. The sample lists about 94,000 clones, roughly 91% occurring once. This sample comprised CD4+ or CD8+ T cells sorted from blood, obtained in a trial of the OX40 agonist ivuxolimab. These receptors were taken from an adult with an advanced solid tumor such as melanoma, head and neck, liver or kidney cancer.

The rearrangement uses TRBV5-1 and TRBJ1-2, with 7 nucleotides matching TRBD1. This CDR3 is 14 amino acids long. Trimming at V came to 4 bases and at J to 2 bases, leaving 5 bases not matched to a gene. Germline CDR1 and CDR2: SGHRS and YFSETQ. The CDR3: CASSHKQGNYGYTF. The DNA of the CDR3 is TGCGCCAGCAGCCACAAACAGGGGAACTATGGCTACACCTTC.

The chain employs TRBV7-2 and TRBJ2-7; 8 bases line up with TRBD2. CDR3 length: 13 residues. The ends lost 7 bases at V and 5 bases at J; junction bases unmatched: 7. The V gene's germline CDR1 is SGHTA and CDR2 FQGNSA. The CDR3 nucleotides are TGTGCCAGCACCTCGACGGGGGGGAACGAGCAGTACTTC. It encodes CASTSTGGNEQYF.

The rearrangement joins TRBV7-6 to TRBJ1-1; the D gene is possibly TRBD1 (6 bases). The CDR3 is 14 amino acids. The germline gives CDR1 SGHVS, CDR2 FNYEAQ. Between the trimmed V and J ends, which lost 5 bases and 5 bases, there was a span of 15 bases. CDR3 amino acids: CASSLTTGDTEAFF. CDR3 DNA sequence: TGTGCCAGCAGCCTCACGACAGGTGATACTGAAGCTTTCTTT.

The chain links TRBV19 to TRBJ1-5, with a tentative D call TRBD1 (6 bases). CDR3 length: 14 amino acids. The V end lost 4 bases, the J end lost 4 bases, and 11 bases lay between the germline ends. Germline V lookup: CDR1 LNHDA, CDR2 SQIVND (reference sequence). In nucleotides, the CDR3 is TGTGCCAGTAGTAGTCGACAGGCTAATCAGCCCCAGCATTTT. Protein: CASSSRQANQPQHF. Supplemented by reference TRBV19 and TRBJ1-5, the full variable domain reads DGGITQSPKYLFRKEGQNVTLSCEQNLNHDAMYWYRQDPGQGLRLIYYSQIVNDFQKGDIAEGYSVSREKKESFPLTVTSAQKNPTAFYLCASSSRQANQPQHFGDGTRLSIL.

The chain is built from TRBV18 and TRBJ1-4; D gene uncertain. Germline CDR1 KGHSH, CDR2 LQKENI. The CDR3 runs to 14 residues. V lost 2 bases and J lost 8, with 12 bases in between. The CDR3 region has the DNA TGTGCCAGCTCACCAGAAGGACGGGCCGAAAAACTGTTTTTT. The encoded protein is CASSPEGRAEKLFF.

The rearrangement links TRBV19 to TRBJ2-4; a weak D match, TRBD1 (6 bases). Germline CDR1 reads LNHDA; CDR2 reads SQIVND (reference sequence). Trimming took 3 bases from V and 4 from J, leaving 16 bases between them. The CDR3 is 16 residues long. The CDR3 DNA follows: TGTGCCAGTAGTATTTCCTACAGGGCCCCGAAAAACATTCAGTACTTC. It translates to CASSISYRAPKNIQYF. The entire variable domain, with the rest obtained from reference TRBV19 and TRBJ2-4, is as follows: DGGITQSPKYLFRKEGQNVTLSCEQNLNHDAMYWYRQDPGQGLRLIYYSQIVNDFQKGDIAEGYSVSREKKESFPLTVTSAQKNPTAFYLCASSISYRAPKNIQYFGAGTRLSVL.

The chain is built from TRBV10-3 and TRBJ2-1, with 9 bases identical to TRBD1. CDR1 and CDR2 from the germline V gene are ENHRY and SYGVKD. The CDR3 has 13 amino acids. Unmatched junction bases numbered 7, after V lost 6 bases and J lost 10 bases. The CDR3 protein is CAIRVGQGLEQFF. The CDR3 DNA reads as TGTGCCATCAGGGTCGGACAGGGGTTGGAGCAGTTCTTC.

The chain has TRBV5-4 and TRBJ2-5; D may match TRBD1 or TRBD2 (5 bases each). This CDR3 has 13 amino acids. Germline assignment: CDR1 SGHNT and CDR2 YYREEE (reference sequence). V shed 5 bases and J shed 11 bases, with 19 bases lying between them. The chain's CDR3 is CASRPTGTGEQYF. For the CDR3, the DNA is TGTGCCAGCAGACCTACCGGGACCGGAGAGCAGTACTTC.

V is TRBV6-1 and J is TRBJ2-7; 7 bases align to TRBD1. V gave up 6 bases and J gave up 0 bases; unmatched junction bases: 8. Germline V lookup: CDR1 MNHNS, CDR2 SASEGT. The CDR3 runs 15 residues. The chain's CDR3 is CASSSDRLSSYEQYF. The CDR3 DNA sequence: TGTGCCAGCAGCTCGGACAGGCTAAGCTCCTACGAGCAGTACTTC.

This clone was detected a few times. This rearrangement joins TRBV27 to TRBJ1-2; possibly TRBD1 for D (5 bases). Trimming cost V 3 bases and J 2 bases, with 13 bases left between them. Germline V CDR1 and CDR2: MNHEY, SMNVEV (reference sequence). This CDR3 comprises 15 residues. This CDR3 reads CASSFGPRGNYGYTF. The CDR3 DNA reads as TGTGCCAGCAGTTTTGGCCCTCGGGGGAACTATGGCTACACCTTC.

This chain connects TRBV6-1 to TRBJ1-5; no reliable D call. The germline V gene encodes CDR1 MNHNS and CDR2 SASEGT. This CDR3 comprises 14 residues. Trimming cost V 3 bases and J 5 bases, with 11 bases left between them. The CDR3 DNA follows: TGTGCCAGCAGTGACCCGCAGCTACATCAGCCCCAGCATTTT. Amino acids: CASSDPQLHQPQHF.

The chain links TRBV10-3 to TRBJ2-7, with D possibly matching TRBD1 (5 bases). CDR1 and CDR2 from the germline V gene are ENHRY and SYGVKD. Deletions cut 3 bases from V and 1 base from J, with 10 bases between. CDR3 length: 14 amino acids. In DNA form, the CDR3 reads TGTGCCATCAGTGACAGGCAGGGTTCCTACGAGCAGTACTTC. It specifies CAISDRQGSYEQYF.

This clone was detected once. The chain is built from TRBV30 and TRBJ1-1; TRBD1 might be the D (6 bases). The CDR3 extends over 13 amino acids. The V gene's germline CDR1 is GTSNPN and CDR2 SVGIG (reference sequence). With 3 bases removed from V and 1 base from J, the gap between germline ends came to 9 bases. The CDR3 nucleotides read TGTGCCTGGAGGAAACAGGGGAACACTGAAGCTTTCTTT. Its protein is CAWRKQGNTEAFF.

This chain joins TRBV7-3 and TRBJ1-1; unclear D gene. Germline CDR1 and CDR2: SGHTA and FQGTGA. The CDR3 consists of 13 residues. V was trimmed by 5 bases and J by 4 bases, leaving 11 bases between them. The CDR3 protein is CASSQRIRTEAFF. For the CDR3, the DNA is TGTGCCAGCAGCCAGAGGATTCGCACTGAAGCTTTCTTT.

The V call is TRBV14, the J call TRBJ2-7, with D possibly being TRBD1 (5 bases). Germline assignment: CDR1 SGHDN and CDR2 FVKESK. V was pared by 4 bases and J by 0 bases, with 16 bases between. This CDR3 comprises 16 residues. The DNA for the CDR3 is TGTGCCAGCAGCCCCCTAGACAGAGCCTTCTCCTACGAGCAGTACTTC. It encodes CASSPLDRAFSYEQYF.

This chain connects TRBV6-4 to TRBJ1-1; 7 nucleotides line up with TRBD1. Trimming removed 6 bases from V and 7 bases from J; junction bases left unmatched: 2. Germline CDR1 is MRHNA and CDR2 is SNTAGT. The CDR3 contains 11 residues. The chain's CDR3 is CASRTGDEAFF. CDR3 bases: TGTGCCAGCAGAACAGGGGATGAAGCTTTCTTT.